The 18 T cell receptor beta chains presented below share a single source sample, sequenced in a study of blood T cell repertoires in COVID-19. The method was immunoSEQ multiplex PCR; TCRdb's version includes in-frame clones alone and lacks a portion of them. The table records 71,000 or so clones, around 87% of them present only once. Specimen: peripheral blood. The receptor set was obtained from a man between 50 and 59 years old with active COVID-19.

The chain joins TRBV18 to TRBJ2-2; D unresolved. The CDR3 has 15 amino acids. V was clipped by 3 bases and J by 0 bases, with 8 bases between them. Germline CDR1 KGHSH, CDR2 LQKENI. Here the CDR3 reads CASSPATSNTGELFF. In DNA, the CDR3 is TGTGCCAGCTCACCTGCGACTTCGAACACCGGGGAGCTGTTTTTT.

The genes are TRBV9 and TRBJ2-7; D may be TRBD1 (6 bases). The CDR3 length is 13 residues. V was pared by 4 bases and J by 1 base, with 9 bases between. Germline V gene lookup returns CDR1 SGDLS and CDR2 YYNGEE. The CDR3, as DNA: TGTGCCAGCAGCTCCAGGGGATCCTACGAGCAGTACTTC. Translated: CASSSRGSYEQYF.

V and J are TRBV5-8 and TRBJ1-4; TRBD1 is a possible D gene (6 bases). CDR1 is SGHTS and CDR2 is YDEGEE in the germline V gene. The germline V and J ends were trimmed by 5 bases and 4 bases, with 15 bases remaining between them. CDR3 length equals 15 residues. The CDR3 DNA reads TGTGCCAGCAGTCGGGACAATTTTAATAATGAAAAACTGTTTTTT. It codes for CASSRDNFNNEKLFF.

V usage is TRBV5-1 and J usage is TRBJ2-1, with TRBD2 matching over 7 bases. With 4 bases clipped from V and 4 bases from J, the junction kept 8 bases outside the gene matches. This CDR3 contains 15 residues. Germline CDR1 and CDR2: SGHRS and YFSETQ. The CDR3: CASSTSGTSYNEQFF. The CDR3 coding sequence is TGCGCCAGCAGCACCAGCGGGACGTCGTACAATGAGCAGTTCTTC.

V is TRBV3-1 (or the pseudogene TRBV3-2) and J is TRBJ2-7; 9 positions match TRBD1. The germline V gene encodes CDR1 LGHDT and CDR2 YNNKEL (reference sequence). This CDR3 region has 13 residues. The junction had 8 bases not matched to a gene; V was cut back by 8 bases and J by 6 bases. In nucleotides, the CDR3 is TGTGCCAGCCGATCCACAGGGGGCTCCGAGCAGTACTTC. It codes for CASRSTGGSEQYF.

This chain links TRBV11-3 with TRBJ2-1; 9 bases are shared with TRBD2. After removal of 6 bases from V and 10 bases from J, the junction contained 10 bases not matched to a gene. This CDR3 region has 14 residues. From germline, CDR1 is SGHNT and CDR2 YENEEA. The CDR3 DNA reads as TGTGCCAGCAGTAGCGGGAGTGGCGTGAGGGAGCAGTTCTTC. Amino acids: CASSSGSGVREQFF. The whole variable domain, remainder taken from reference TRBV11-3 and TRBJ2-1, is EAGVVQSPRYKIIEKKQPVAFWCNPISGHNTLYWYLQNLGQGPELLIRYENEEAVDDSQLPKDRFSAERLKGVDSTLKIQPAELGDSAVYLCASSSGSGVREQFFGPGTRLTVL.

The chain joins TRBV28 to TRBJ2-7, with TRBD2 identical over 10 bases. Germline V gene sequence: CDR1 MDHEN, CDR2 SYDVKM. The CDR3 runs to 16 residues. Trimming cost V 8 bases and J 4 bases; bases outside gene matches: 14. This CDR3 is CASYHLGLAGEYEQYF. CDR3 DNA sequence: TGTGCCAGCTATCATCTGGGCCTAGCGGGGGAATACGAGCAGTACTTC.

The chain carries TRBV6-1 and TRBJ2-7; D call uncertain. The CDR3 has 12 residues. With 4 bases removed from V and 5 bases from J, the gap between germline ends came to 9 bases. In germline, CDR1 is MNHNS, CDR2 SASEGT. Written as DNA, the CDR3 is TGTGCCAGCAGTGGAGCCGTTAACGAGCAGTACTTC. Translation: CASSGAVNEQYF.

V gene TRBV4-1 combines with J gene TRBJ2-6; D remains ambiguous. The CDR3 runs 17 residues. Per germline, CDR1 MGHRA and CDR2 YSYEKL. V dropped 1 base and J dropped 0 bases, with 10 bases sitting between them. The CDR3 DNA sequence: TGCGCCAGCAGCCAAGTTTTGAGTATCTCTGGGGCCAACGTCCTGACTTTC. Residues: CASSQVLSISGANVLTF.

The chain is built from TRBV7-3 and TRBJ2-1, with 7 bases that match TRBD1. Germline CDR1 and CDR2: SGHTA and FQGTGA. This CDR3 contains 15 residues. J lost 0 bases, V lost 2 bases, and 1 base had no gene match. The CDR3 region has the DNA TGTGCCAGCAGCTTATCAGGGGGCTCCTACAATGAGCAGTTCTTC. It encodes CASSLSGGSYNEQFF.

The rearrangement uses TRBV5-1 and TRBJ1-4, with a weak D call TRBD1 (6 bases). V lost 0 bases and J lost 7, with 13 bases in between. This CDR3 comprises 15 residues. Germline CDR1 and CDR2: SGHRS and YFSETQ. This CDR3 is CASSLDGTSTEKLFF. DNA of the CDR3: TGCGCCAGCAGCTTGGATGGGACAAGTACTGAAAAACTGTTTTTT.

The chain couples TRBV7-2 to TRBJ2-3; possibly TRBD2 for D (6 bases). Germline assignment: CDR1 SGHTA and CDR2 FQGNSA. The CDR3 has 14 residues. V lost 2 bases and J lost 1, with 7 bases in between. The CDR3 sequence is CASSLRRGTDTQYF. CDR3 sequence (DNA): TGTGCCAGCAGCTTACGGAGGGGCACAGATACGCAGTATTTT. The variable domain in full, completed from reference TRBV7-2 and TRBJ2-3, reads GAGVSQSPSNKVTEKGKDVELRCDPISGHTALYWYRQSLGQGLEFLIYFQGNSAPDKSGLPSDRFSAERTGGSVSTLTIQRTQQEDSAVYLCASSLRRGTDTQYFGPGTRLTVL.

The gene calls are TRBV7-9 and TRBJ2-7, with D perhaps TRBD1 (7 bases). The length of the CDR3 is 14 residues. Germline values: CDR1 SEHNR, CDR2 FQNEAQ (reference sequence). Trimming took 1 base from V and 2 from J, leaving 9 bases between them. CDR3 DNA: TGTGCCAGCAGCTTAGGCGGGACAGCCTACGAGCAGTACTTC. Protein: CASSLGGTAYEQYF.

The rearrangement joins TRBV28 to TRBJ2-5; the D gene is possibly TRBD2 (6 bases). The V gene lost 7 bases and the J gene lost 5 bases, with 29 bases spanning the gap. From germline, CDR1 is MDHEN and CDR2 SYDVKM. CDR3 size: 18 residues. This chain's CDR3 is CASNSPSGRRVREETQYF. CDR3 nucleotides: TGTGCCAGCAATTCGCCATCGGGGCGTCGCGTTCGGGAGGAGACCCAGTACTTC.

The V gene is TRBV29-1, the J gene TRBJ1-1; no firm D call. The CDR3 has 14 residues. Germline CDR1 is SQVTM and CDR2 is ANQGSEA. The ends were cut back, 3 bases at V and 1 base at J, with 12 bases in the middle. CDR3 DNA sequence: TGCAGCGTTGAGCGCGGGCTTGGGAACACTGAAGCTTTCTTT. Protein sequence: CSVERGLGNTEAFF.

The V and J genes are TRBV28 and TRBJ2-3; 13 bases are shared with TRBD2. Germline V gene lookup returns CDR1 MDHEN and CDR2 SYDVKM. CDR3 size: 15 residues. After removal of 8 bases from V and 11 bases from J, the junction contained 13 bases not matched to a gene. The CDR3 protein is CASVLAGGYTDQQYF. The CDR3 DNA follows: TGTGCCAGCGTACTAGCGGGGGGGTACACAGATCAGCAGTATTTT. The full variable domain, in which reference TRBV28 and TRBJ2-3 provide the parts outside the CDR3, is DVKVTQSSRYLVKRTGEKVFLECVQDMDHENMFWYRQDPGLGLRLIYFSYDVKMKEKGDIPEGYSVSREKKERFSLILESASTNQTSMYLCASVLAGGYTDQQYFGPGTRLTVL.

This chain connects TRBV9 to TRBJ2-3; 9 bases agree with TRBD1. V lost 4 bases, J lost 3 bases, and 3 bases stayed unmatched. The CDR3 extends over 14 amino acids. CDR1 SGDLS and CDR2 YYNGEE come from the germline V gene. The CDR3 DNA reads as TGTGCCAGCAGCTTCGGACAGGGGACAGATACGCAGTATTTT. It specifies CASSFGQGTDTQYF.

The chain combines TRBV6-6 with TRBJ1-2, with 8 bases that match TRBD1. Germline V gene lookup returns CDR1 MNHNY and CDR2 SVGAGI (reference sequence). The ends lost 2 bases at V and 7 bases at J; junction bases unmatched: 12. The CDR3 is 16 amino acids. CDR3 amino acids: CASSYPHGQGGSGYTF. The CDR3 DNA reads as TGTGCCAGCAGTTACCCACATGGACAGGGTGGAAGTGGCTACACCTTC.